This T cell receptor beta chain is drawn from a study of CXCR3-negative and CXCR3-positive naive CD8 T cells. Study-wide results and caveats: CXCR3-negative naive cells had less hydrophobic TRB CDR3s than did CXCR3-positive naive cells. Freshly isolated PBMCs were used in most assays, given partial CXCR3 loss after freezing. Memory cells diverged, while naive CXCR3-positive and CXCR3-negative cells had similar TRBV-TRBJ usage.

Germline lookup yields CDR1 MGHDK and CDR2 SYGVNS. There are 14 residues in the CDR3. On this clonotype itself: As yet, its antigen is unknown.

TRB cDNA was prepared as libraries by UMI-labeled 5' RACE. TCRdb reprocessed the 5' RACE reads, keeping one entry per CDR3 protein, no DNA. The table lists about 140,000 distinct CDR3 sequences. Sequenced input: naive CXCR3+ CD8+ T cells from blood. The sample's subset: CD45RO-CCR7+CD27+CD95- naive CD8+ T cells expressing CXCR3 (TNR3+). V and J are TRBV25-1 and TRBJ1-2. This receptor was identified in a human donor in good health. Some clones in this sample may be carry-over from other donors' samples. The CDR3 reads CASSDETSPYGYTF.